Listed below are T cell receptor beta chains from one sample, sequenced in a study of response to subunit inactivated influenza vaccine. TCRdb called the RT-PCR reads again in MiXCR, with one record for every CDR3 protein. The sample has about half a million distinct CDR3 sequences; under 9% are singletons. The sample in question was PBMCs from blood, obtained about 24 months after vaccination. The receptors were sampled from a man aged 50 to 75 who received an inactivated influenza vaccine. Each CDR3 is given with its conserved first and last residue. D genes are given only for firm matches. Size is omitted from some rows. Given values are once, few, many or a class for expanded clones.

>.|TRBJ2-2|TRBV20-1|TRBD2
CSARVTSGNTGELFF
TGCAGTGCTAGAGTCACTAGCGGGAACACCGGGGAGCTGTTTTTT
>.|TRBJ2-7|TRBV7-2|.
CASSLGPRDFEQYF
TGTGCCAGCAGCTTAGGCCCAAGGGACTTCGAGCAGTACTTC
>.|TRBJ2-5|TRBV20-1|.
CSARQGLEETQYF
TGCAGTGCTAGACAGGGGCTGGAGGAGACCCAGTACTTC
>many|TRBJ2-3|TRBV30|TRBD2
CAWSGPSGGWDTQYF
TGTGCCTGGAGTGGCCCTAGCGGGGGTTGGGATACGCAGTATTTT
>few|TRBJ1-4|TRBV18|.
CASSPTSTTNEKLFF
TGTGCCAGCTCACCTACAAGTACAACTAATGAAAAACTGTTTTTT
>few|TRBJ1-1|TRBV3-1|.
CASKLGTLGEAFF
TGTGCCAGCAAGTTGGGCACCCTCGGTGAAGCTTTCTTT
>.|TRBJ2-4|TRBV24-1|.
CATSGGGPIQYF
TGTGCCACCAGTGGAGGTGGTCCGATTCAGTACTTC
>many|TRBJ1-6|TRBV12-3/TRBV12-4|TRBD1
CASLPGGNSPLHF
TGTGCCAGCCTACCAGGGGGGAATTCACCCCTCCACTTT
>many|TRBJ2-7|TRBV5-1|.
CASSLIGGGLSYEQYF
TGCGCCAGCAGCTTGATCGGGGGCGGACTCTCCTACGAGCAGTACTTC
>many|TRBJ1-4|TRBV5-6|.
CASSLLAGGTNEKLFF
TGTGCCAGCAGCTTGCTGGCTGGCGGAACTAATGAAAAACTGTTTTTT
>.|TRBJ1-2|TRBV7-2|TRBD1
CASSFSTGAGHGYTF
TGTGCCAGCAGCTTTTCTACAGGGGCCGGCCATGGCTACACCTTC
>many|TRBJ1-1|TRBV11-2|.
CASSFNTLTEAFF
TGTGCCAGCAGCTTTAATACGCTTACTGAAGCTTTCTTT
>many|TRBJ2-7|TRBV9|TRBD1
CASSVGAGGYEQYF
TGTGCCAGCAGCGTAGGGGCAGGGGGCTACGAGCAGTACTTC
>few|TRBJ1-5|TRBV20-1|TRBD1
CSARRQGGNQPQHF
TGCAGTGCTCGCCGACAGGGGGGTAATCAGCCCCAGCATTTT
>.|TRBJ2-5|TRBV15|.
CATSRDRRIAKGTQYF
TGTGCCACCAGCAGAGATAGGAGGATCGCCAAAGGAACCCAGTACTTC
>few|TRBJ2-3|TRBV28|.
CASKGGQGLTDTQYF
TGTGCCAGCAAGGGCGGCCAGGGGCTCACAGATACGCAGTATTTT
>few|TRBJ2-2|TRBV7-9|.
CASSLASGWDTGELFF
TGTGCCAGCAGCTTGGCATCGGGTTGGGACACCGGGGAGCTGTTTTTT
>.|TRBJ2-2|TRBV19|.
CAPLRTGELFF
TGTGCCCCCCTCCGAACCGGGGAGCTGTTTTTT
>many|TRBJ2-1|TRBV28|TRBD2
CASRGLAGESYNEQFF
TGTGCCAGCAGAGGACTAGCGGGAGAGTCCTACAATGAGCAGTTCTTC
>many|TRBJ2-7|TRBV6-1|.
CASSAYGYEQYF
TGTGCCAGCAGTGCTTACGGCTACGAGCAGTACTTC
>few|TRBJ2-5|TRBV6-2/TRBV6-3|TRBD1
CASSYLGTAQETQYF
TGTGCCAGCAGTTACCTTGGGACAGCACAAGAGACCCAGTACTTC
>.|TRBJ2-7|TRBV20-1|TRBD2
CSAHSGTPSYEQYF
TGCAGTGCCCATAGCGGGACTCCCTCCTACGAGCAGTACTTC
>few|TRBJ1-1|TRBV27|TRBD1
CASSPGQGISLNTEAFF
TGTGCCAGCAGCCCGGGACAGGGGATCTCACTGAACACTGAAGCTTTCTTT
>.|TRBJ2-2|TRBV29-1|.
CSGNIAGELFF
TGCAGCGGGAATATCGCCGGGGAGCTGTTTTTT
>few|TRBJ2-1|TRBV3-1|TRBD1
CASSQNRGNYNEQFF
TGTGCCAGCAGCCAAAACAGGGGGAACTACAATGAGCAGTTCTTC
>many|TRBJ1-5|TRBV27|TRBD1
CASSFTGGFPQHF
TGTGCCAGCAGTTTCACAGGGGGCTTCCCCCAGCATTTT
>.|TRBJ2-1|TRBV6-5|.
CASSSPRRISNNEQFF
TGTGCCAGCAGTTCCCCGAGGAGGATATCGAACAATGAGCAGTTCTTC